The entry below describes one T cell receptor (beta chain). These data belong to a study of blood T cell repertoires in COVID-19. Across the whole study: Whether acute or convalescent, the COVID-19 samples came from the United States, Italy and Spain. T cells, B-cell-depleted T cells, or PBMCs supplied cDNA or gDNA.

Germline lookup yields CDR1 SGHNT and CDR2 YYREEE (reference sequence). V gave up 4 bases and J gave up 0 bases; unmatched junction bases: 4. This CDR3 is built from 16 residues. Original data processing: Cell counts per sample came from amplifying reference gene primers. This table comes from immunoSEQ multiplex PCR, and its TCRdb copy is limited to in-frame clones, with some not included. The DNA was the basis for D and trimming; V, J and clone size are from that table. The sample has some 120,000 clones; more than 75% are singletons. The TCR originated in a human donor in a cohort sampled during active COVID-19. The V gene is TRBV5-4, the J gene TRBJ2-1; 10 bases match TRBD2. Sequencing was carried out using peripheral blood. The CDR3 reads CASSRTSGPSYNEQFF. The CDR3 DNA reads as TGTGCCAGCAGCAGGACTAGCGGACCCTCCTACAATGAGCAGTTCTTC.